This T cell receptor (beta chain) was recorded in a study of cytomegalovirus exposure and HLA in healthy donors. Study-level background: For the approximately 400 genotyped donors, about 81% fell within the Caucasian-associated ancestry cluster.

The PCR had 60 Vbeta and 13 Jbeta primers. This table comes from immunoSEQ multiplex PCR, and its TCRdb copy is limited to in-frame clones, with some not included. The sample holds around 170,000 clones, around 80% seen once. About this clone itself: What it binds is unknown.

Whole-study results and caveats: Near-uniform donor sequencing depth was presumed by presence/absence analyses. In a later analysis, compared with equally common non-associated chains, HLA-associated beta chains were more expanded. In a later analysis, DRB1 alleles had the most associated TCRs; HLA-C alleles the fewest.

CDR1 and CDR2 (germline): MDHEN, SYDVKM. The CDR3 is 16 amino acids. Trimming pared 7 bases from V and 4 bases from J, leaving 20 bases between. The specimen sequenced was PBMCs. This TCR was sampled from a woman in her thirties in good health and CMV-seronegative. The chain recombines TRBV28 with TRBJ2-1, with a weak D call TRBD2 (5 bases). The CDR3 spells CASMGVGGLGYNEQFF. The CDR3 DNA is TGTGCCAGCATGGGTGTTGGCGGACTGGGGTACAATGAGCAGTTCTTC.